The source of this TCR beta chain is a study of CD8 T cells in seronegative destructive rheumatoid arthritis (TCRdb year 2020). Study-level background: At the time of sampling, seven of the eight CND-RA patients were on biological drugs. Comparison cohorts of seropositive RA, seronegative RA and healthy controls came from an earlier published TCRbeta dataset rather than new sequencing. Peripheral CD8+ TCRbeta repertoires of CCP-negative destructive rheumatoid arthritis (CND-RA) patients were compared with newly diagnosed seropositive RA, seronegative RA and healthy controls.

V has 4 bases trimmed and J has 0 bases trimmed; junction bases matching no gene number 10. The CDR3 starts with the cysteine, ends with the phenylalanine, and has 18 residues. Only CDR3 DNA is held: 54 bases, read in frame from base 1. CDR1 and CDR2 are read off the germline V gene as SGDLS and YYNGEE. Genomic DNA from CD8+ cells was used for TCRbeta sequencing according to the manufacturer's instructions. The immunoSEQ assay was used for TCRbeta sequencing, which was carried out at a genomics technology centre in Finland. Turning to the authors' computational methods: Clonotype tables generated by the immunoSEQ preprocessing pipeline were converted into VDJtools format, and non-productive clonotypes were filtered out. Samples with fewer than 10,000 reads were excluded, the remaining samples were subsampled to 10,000 reads, and six of eight CND-RA samples were retained. Using the VDJtools CalcDiversityStats function on data subsampled to 10,000 reads, the Shannon-Wiener, Simpson and clonality indices were calculated. To infer antigen specificity, non-singleton TCRbeta clonotypes were hard-matched against VDJdb, with no mismatches permitted. Clusters with potentially shared antigen targets were formed by grouping CDR3 sequences that differed by one amino acid (Hamming distance 1). Group enrichment of public clonotypes was tested with one-sided Fisher's exact tests after groups were resampled to six samples, with the procedure repeated ten times. TCRdb carries this immuneACCESS record with in-frame sequences only. Its versions omit some clonotypes, under half of them owing to an unresolved V gene in the studies checked, with the rest unexplained. V and J calls and clone size are copied from that table; D and trimming were computed from the DNA. Present in this sample are 13,000 or so clones, roughly 80% of which were seen just once. The ten largest account for approximately 26% of the sample.

A negative result on the clinical CCP2 antibody test was shown by CND-RA patients, and progression of joint destruction was observed despite active therapy. Every CND-RA patient showed typical joint destruction in the wrists and ankles and had failed conventional anti-rheumatic therapy. CND-RA patients were sampled not at diagnosis but after long disease histories, which in several cases spanned decades. Approximately 50 millilitres of EDTA-anticoagulated peripheral blood were collected from each patient. Peripheral blood mononuclear cells were isolated by Ficoll-Paque PLUS density gradient separation. AutoMACS magnetic bead positive selection was used to isolate CD8+ cells from fresh or cryopreserved PBMCs, and flow cytometry was used to check purity. Genomic DNA was extracted with Nucleospin Tissue or Tissue XS kits and quantified on a Qubit 2.0 fluorometer. In regard to this clone: Its cognate antigen has yet to be identified. Per-base quality was not reported, and no clone a single base away is much larger than it.

General findings and caveats noted by the study authors: CND-RA repertoires showed more CMV-reactive and fewer influenza A-reactive CD8+ TCRbeta sequences than controls and other RA subtypes. The small size of the CND-RA cohort was acknowledged as a limitation of the study. With age adjusted for, CD8+ TCRbeta repertoires in CND-RA patients appeared less diverse and more clonal than repertoires in other RA subtypes. The authors read the apparently distinct set of enriched public clonotypes carried by CND-RA patients as support for a separate disease subset. Without diagnostic samples, TCR repertoire differences may partly reflect poor disease control over the years rather than being present at onset. Across the roughly 120,000 clonotypes tested, no public clonotype enrichment survived Benjamini-Hochberg correction.

Sample: CD8+ T cells from blood. In this chain, TRBV9 is recombined with TRBJ2-3; 11 bases in the middle match TRBD2. The TCR originated in a woman aged 30 to 49 with seronegative destructive rheumatoid arthritis. This receptor has the CDR3 CASSPSIAGGLSTDTQYF. In nucleotides, the sequence is TGTGCCAGCAGCCCCAGTATAGCGGGGGGGCTTAGCACAGATACGCAGTATTTT.